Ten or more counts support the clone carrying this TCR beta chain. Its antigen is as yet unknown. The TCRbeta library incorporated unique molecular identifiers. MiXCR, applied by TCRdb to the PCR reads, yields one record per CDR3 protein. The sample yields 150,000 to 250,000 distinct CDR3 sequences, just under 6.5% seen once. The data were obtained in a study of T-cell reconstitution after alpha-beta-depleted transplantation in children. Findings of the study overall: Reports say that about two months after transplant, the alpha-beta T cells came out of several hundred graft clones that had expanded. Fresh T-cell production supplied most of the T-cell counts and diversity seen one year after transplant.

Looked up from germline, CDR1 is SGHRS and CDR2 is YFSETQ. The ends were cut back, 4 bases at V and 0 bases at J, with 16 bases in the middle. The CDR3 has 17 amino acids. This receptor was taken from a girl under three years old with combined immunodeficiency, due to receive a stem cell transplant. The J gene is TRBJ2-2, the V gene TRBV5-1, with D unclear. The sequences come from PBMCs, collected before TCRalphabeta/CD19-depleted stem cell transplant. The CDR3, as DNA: TGCGCCAGCAGCCCCACCTCCGCTACAACGAACACCGGGGAGCTGTTTTTT. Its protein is CASSPTSATTNTGELFF.